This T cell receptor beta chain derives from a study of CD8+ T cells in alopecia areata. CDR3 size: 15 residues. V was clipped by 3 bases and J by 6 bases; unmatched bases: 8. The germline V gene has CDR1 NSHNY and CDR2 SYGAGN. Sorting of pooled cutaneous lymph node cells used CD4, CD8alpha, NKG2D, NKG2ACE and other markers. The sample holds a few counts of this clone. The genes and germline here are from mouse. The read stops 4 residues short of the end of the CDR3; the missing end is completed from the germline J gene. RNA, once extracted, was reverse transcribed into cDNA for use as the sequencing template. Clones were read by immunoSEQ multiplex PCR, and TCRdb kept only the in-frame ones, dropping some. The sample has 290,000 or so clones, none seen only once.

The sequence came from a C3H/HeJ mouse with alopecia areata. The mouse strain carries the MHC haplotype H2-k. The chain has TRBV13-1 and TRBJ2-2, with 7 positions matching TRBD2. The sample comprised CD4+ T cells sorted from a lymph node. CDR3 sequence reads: CASSVGLVGPGQLYF. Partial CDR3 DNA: TGTGCCAGCAGTGTCGGACTGGTAGGACCCGGG.